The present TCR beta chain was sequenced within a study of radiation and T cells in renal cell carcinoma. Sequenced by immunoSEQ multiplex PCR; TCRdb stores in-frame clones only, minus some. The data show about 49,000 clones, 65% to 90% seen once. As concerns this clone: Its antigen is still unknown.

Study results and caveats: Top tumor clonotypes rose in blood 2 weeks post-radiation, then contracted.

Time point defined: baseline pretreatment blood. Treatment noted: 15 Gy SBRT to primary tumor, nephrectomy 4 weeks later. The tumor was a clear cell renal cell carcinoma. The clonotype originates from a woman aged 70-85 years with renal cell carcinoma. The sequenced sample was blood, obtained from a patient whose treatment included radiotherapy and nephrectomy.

CDR3 sequence (DNA): TGTGCCAGCAGCTTGGACCAGCATCAGCCCCAGCATTTT. Translating gives CASSLDQHQPQHF. The chain is built from TRBV11-2 and TRBJ1-5; D unresolved. Deletions cut 3 bases from V and 5 bases from J, with 8 bases between. CDR1 and CDR2 from the germline V gene are SGHAT and FQNNGV. This CDR3 has 13 amino acids.